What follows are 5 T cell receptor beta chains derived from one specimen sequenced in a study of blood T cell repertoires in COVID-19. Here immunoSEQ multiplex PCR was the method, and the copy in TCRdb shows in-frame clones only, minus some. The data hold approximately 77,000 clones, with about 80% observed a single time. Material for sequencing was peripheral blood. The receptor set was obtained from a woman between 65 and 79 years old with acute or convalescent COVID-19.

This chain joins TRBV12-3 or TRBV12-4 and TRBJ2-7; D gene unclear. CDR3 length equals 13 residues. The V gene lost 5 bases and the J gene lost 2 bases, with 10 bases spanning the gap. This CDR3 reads CASSRGGAYEQYF. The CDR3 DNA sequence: TGTGCCAGCAGTCGAGGCGGTGCCTACGAGCAGTACTTC.

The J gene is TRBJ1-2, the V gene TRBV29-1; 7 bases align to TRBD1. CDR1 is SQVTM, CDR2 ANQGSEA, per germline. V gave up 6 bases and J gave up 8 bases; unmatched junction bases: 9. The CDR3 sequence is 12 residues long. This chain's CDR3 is CSVETGLRGYTF. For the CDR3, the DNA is TGCAGCGTAGAGACAGGGCTCCGGGGCTACACCTTC.

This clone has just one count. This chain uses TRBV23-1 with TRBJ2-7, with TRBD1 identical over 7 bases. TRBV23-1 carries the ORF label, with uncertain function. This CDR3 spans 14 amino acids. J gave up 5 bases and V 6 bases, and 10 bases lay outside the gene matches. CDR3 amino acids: CASRPGQRGDEQYF. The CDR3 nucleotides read TGCGCCAGCAGACCGGGACAGAGAGGGGACGAGCAGTACTTC.

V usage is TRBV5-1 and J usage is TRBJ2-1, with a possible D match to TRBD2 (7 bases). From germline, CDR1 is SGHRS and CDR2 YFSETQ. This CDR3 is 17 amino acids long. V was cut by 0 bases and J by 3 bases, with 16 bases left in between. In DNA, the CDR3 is TGCGCCAGCAGCTTGGCCGCCACAGGGAGGGGCTACAATGAGCAGTTCTTC. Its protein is CASSLAATGRGYNEQFF.

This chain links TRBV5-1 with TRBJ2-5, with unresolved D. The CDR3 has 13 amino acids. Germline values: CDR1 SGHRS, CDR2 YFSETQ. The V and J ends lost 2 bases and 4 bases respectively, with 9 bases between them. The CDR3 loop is CASSFTAGETQYF. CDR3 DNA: TGCGCCAGCAGCTTCACTGCCGGAGAGACCCAGTACTTC.